One TCR beta chain is described in this entry. V was cut by 7 bases and J by 8 bases, with 20 bases left in between. The germline V gene encodes CDR1 SGHTA and CDR2 FQGNSA. CDR3 length equals 14 residues. This specimen comes from a study of memory CD4+ T cells and cytomegalovirus serostatus. Here immunoSEQ multiplex PCR was the method, and the copy in TCRdb shows in-frame clones only, minus some. The top ten hold 0.4% of the sample, which has tens of thousands of clones, around 76% seen once. Single viable CD3+CD4+CD8-CD45RO+ cells were sorted as the memory CD4+ T cells. CMV serostatus came from serum IgG against pp150, pp28, p38, p52.

The receptor was derived from an adult in good health and CMV-seronegative. The V call is TRBV7-2, the J call TRBJ1-2, with D maybe TRBD1 (5 bases). The sequenced sample consisted of memory CD4+ T cells from blood. The CDR3 DNA reads TGTGCCAGCATCTCAACCCCAGGGATCGGCGGCTACACCTTC. The encoded protein is CASISTPGIGGYTF. The full variable domain, in which reference TRBV7-2 and TRBJ1-2 provide the parts outside the CDR3, is GAGVSQSPSNKVTEKGKDVELRCDPISGHTALYWYRQSLGQGLEFLIYFQGNSAPDKSGLPSDRFSAERTGGSVSTLTIQRTQQEDSAVYLCASISTPGIGGYTFGSGTRLTVV.